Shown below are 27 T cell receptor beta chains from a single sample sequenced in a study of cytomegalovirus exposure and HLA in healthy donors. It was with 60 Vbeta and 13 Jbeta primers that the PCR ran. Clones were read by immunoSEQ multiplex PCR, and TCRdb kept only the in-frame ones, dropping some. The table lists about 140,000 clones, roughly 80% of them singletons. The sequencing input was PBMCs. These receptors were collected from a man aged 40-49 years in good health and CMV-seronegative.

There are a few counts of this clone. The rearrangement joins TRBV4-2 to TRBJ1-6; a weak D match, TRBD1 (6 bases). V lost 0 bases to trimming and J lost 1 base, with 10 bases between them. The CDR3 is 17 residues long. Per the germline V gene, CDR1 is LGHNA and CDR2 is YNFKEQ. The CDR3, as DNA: TGTGCCAGCAGCCAAGATGGACAGATTTCCTATAATTCACCCCTCCACTTT. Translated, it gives CASSQDGQISYNSPLHF.

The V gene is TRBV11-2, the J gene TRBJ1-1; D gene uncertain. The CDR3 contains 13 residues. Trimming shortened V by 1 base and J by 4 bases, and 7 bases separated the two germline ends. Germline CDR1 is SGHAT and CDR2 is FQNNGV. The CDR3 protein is CASSLAVTTEAFF. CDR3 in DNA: TGTGCCAGCAGCTTAGCGGTCACCACTGAAGCTTTCTTT.

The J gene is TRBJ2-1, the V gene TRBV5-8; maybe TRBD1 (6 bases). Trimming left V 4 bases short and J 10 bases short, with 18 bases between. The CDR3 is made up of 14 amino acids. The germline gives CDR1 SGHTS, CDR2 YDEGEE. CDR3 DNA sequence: TGTGCCAGCAGCATAGGGACAAGTCGGGCCGAGCAGTTCTTC. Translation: CASSIGTSRAEQFF. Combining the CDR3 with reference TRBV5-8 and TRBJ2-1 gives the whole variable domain EAGVTQSPTHLIKTRGQQATLRCSPISGHTSVYWYQQALGLGLQFLLWYDEGEERNRGNFPPRFSGRQFPNYSSELNVNALELEDSALYLCASSIGTSRAEQFFGPGTRLTVL.

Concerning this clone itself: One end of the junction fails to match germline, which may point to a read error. The CDR3 nucleotides read TGTGCCGGCAGGTGGACTAGCGGGTATCCCGGGGAGCTGTTTTTT. Translation: CAGRWTSGYPGELFF. The rearrangement uses TRBV6-5 and TRBJ2-2; 11 positions agree with TRBD2. From germline, CDR1 is MNHEY and CDR2 SVGAGI. There are 15 residues in the CDR3.

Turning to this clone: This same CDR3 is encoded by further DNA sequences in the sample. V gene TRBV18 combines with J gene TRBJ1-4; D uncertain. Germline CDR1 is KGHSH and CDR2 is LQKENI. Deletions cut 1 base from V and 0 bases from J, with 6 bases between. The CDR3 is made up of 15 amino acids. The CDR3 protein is CASSPQRATNEKLFF. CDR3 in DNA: TGTGCCAGCTCACCACAGAGAGCAACTAATGAAAAACTGTTTTTT.

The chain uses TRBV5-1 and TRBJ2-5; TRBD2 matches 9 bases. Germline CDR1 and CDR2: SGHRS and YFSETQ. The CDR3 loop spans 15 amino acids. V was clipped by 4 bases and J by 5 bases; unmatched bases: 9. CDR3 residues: CASSPGASGEETQYF. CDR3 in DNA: TGCGCCAGCAGCCCCGGGGCTAGCGGGGAGGAGACCCAGTACTTC.

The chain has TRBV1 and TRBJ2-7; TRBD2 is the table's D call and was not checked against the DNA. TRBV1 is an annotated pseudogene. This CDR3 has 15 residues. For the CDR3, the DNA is TGCACCAGCAGCCAAGTGGCCCCTTTGAGGTACGAGCAGTACTTC. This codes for CTSSQVAPLRYEQYF.

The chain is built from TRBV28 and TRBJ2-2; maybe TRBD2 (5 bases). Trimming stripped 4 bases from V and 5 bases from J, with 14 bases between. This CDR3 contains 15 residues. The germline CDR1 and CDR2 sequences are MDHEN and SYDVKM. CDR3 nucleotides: TGTGCCAGCAGTTCAGTCGGGGTTTGGACCGGGGAGCTGTTTTTT. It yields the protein CASSSVGVWTGELFF. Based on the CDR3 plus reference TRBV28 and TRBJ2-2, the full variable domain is DVKVTQSSRYLVKRTGEKVFLECVQDMDHENMFWYRQDPGLGLRLIYFSYDVKMKEKGDIPEGYSVSREKKERFSLILESASTNQTSMYLCASSSVGVWTGELFFGEGSRLTVL.

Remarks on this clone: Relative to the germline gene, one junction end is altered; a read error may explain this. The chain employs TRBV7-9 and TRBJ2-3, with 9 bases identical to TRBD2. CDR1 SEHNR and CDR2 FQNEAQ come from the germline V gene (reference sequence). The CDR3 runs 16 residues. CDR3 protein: CSSSLASGGGEDTQYF. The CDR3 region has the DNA TGTTCCAGCAGCTTAGCATCGGGCGGGGGGGAAGATACGCAGTATTTT.

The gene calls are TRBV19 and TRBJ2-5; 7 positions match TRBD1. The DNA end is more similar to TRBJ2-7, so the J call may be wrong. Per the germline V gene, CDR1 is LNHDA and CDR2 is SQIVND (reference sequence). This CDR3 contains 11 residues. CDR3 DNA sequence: TGTGCCAGTGGGACAGACTACGAGCAGTACTTC. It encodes CASGTDYEQYF.

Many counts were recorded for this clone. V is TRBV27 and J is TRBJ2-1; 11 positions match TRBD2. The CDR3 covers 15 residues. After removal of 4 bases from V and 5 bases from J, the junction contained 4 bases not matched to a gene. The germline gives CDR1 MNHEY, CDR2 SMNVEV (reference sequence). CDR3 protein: CASSWASGGNNEQFF. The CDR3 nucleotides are TGTGCCAGCAGTTGGGCTAGCGGGGGGAACAATGAGCAGTTCTTC.

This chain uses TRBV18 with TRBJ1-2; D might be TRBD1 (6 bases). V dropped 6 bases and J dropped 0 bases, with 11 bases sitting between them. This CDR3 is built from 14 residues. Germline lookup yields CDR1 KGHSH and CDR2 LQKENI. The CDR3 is CASSTGLTNYGYTF. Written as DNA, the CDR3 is TGTGCCAGCTCCACAGGGTTAACTAACTATGGCTACACCTTC.

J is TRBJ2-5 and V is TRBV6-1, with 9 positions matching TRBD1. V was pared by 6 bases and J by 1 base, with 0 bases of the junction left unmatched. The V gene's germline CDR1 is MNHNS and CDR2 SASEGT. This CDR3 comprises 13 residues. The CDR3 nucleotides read TGTGCCAGCAGGGGACAGGGCCAAGAGACCCAGTACTTC. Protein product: CASRGQGQETQYF.

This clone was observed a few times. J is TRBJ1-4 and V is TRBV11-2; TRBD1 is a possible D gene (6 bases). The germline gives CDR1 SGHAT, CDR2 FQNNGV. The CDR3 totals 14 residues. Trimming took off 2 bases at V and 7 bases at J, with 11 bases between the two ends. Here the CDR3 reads CASSLRQAGEKLFF. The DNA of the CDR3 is TGTGCCAGCAGCTTAAGACAGGCAGGTGAAAAACTGTTTTTT.

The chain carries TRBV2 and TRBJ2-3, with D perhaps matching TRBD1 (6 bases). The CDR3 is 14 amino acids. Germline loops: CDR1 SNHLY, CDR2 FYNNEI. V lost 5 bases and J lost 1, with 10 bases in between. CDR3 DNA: TGTGCCAGCAGTCTCAGGACAGGCACAGATACGCAGTATTTT. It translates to CASSLRTGTDTQYF.

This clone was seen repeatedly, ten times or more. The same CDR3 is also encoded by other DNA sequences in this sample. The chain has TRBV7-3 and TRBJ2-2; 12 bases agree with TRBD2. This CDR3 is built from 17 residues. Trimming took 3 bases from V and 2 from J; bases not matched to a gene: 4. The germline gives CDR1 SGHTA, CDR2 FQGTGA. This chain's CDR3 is CASSFASGGVNTGELFF. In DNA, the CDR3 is TGTGCCAGCAGCTTCGCTAGCGGGGGGGTCAACACCGGGGAGCTGTTTTTT.

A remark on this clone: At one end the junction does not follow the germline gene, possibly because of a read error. The CDR3 DNA reads TGTGCCAGTAGTAGGGCAGGACCTAGCAATCAGCCCCAACATTTT. Protein product: CASSRAGPSNQPQHF. This rearrangement joins TRBV19 to TRBJ1-5, with D unclear. Germline assignment: CDR1 LNHDA and CDR2 SQIVND (reference sequence). The CDR3 is 15 amino acids. Filled out from reference TRBV19 and TRBJ1-5, the complete variable domain reads DGGITQSPKYLFRKEGQNVTLSCEQNLNHDAMYWYRQDPGQGLRLIYYSQIVNDFQKGDIAEGYSVSREKKESFPLTVTSAQKNPTAFYLCASSRAGPSNQPQHFGDGTRLSIL.

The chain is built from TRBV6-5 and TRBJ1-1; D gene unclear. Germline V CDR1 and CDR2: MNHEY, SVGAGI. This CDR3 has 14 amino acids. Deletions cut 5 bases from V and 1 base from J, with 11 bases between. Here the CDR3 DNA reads TGTGCCAGCAGTGGAGGACGGGCGAACACTGAAGCTTTCTTT. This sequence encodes CASSGGRANTEAFF.

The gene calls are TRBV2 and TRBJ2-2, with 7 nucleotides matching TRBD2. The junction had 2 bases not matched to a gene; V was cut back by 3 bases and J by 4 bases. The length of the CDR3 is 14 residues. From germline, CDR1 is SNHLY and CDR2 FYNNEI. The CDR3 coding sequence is TGTGCCAGCAGTGAGCGGGAGAGCACCGGGGAGCTGTTTTTT. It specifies CASSERESTGELFF. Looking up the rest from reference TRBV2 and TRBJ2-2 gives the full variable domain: EPEVTQTPSHQVTQMGQEVILRCVPISNHLYFYWYRQILGQKVEFLVSFYNNEISEKSEIFDDQFSVERPDGSNFTLKIRSTKLEDSAMYFCASSERESTGELFFGEGSRLTVL.

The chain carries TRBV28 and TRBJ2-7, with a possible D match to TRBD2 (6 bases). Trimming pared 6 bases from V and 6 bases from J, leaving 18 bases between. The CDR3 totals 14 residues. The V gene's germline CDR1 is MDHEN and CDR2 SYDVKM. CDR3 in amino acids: CASSGREAPIEQYF. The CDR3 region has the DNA TGTGCCAGCAGCGGCAGGGAGGCCCCTATCGAGCAGTACTTC.

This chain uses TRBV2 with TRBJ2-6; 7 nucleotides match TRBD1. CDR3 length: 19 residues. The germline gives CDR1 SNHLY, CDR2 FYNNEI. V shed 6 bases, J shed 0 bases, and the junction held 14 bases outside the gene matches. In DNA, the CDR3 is TGTGCCAGCAGCCAACTTCGACAGGGCCCGATCTCTGGGGCCAACGTCCTGACTTTC. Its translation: CASSQLRQGPISGANVLTF.

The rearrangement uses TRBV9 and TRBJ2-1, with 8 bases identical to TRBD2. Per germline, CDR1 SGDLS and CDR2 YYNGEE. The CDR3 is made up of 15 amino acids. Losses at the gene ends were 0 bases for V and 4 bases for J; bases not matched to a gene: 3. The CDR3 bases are TGTGCCAGCAGCGTAGGGGGCGGGGGGTACAATGAGCAGTTCTTC. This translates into CASSVGGGGYNEQFF. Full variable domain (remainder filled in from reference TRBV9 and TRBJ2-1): DSGVTQTPKHLITATGQRVTLRCSPRSGDLSVYWYQQSLDQGLQFLIQYYNGEERAKGNILERFSAQQFPDLHSELNLSSLELGDSALYFCASSVGGGGYNEQFFGPGTRLTVL.

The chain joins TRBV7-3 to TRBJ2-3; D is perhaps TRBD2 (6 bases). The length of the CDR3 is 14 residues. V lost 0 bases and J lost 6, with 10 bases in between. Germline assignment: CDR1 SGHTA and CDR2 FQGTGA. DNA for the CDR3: TGTGCCAGCAGCTTAACGCCTGGGAGGGATACGCAGTATTTT. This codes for CASSLTPGRDTQYF. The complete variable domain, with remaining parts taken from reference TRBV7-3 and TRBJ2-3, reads GAGVSQTPSNKVTEKGKYVELRCDPISGHTALYWYRQSLGQGPEFLIYFQGTGAADDSGLPNDRFFAVRPEGSVSTLKIQRTERGDSAVYLCASSLTPGRDTQYFGPGTRLTVL.

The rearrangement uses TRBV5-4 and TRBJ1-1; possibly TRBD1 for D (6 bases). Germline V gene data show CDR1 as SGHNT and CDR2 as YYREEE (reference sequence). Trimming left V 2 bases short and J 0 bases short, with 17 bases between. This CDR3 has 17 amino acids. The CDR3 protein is CASSFSTNRDLNTEAFF. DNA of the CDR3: TGTGCCAGCAGCTTTTCAACCAACAGGGATTTGAACACTGAAGCTTTCTTT.

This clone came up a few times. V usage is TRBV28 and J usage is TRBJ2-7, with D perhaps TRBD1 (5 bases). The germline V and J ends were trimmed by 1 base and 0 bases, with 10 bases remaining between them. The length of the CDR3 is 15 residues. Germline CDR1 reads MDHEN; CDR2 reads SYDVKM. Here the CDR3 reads CASSLSGPLSYEQYF. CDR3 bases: TGTGCCAGCAGTTTATCAGGGCCCCTCTCCTACGAGCAGTACTTC.

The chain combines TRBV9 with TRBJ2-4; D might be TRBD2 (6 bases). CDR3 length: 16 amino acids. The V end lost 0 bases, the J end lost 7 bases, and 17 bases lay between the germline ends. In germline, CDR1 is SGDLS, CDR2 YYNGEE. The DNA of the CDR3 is TGTGCCAGCAGCGTAGAGGCACTAGCACCCCGGAACATTCAGTACTTC. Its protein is CASSVEALAPRNIQYF.

The DNA for the CDR3 is TGTGCCAGCTCTCTAGGGGTAACTGGAAACACCATATATTTT. It is translated as CASSLGVTGNTIYF. The V call is TRBV18, the J call TRBJ1-3; possibly TRBD1 for D (5 bases). V was pared by 6 bases and J by 2 bases, with 11 bases between. The CDR3 is made up of 14 amino acids. CDR1 and CDR2 from the germline V gene are KGHSH and LQKENI.